These T cell receptor beta chains were read from a single sample in a study of STAT5B mutations in CD4+ large granular lymphocyte leukemia. Method: immunoSEQ multiplex PCR; TCRdb's copy keeps in-frame clones and lacks some. This sample has more than 30,000 clones, with roughly nine tenths found just once. The sequenced sample consisted of CD4+ T cells from blood buffy coats. These receptors all stem from a human donor in good health. CDR3s include the opening cysteine and the closing phenylalanine or tryptophan. The order of the fields is D gene, J gene, V gene, clone size, CDR3 protein, CDR3 DNA. A D gene is named only where the DNA matches it firmly. Expanded clones are given a class, and other clones once, few, many or no size at all.

TRBD2 TRBJ2-1 TRBV5-1 NA CASSTSGSSYNEQFF TGCGCCAGCAGCACTAGCGGGAGCTCCTACAATGAGCAGTTCTTC
TRBD1 TRBJ1-2 TRBV5-5 NA CASSTRTGDTYTF TGTGCCAGCAGCACGAGGACAGGGGATACCTACACCTTC
NA TRBJ2-2 TRBV2 NA CASKAGTNTGELFF TGTGCCAGCAAGGCAGGGACGAACACCGGGGAGCTGTTTTTT
TRBD1 TRBJ1-4 TRBV5-1 NA CASSWDRGQTNEKLFF TGCGCCAGCAGCTGGGACAGGGGGCAAACTAATGAAAAACTGTTTTTT
TRBD1 TRBJ1-1 TRBV5-1 NA CASSLQGTNTEAFF TGCGCCAGCAGCTTACAGGGGACGAACACTGAAGCTTTCTTT
TRBD1 TRBJ2-3 TRBV5-4 NA CASSLAGTAGFTDTQYF TGTGCCAGCAGCTTGGCGGGGACAGCTGGATTCACAGATACGCAGTATTTT
NA TRBJ2-7 TRBV18 NA CASSPGAYEQYF TGTGCCAGCTCACCTGGGGCCTACGAGCAGTACTTC
NA TRBJ2-5 TRBV25-1 NA CASSVRGAQYF TGTGCCAGCAGTGTCAGGGGTGCCCAGTACTTC
NA TRBJ1-1 TRBV18 NA CASHDRNTEAFF TGTGCCAGCCACGACAGGAACACTGAAGCTTTCTTT
TRBD2 TRBJ2-7 TRBV7-2 NA CASSRSGRAYEQYF TGTGCCAGCAGCCGTAGCGGGAGGGCCTACGAGCAGTACTTC
TRBD2 TRBJ2-5 TRBV5-4 NA CASSLGLAAQETQYF TGTGCCAGCAGCTTGGGACTAGCGGCCCAAGAGACCCAGTACTTC
TRBD1 TRBJ2-2 TRBV2 NA CASSERQGNTGELFF TGTGCCAGCAGTGAAAGACAGGGTAACACCGGGGAGCTGTTTTTT
NA TRBJ1-1 TRBV4-1 NA CASSGRTLNTEAFF TGCGCCAGCAGCGGGCGTACCTTGAACACTGAAGCTTTCTTT
NA TRBJ2-5 TRBV5-1 NA CASSSYDSTPQETQYF TGCGCCAGCAGCTCCTACGACTCCACGCCTCAAGAGACCCAGTACTTC
TRBD1 TRBJ2-7 TRBV5-5 NA CASSRQGDYDEQYF TGTGCCAGCAGCCGACAGGGAGATTACGACGAGCAGTACTTC
NA TRBJ1-2 TRBV27 NA CASSADRVRGYTF TGTGCCAGCAGTGCCGACCGGGTGCGTGGCTACACCTTC
TRBD1 TRBJ1-6 TRBV27 NA CASSWGQGGNSPLHF TGTGCCAGCAGTTGGGGACAGGGGGGAAATTCACCCCTCCACTTT
TRBD2 TRBJ2-3 TRBV30 NA CAWSVQDLGLVYTDTQYF TGTGCCTGGAGTGTTCAGGACCTGGGACTAGTATACACAGATACGCAGTATTTT
TRBD1 TRBJ2-2 TRBV27 NA CASTWDRNTGELFF TGTGCCAGCACCTGGGACAGAAACACCGGGGAGCTGTTTTTT
TRBD1 TRBJ2-1 TRBV5-1 NA CASSPGQGVHNEQFF TGCGCCAGCAGCCCCGGACAGGGGGTCCACAATGAGCAGTTCTTC
NA TRBJ1-4 TRBV28 NA CASSLQRVREKLFF TGTGCCAGCAGTTTACAAAGGGTCCGCGAAAAACTGTTTTTT
TRBD1 TRBJ1-1 TRBV2 few CASSEETGSPEAFF TGTGCCAGCAGTGAAGAGACAGGGTCCCCTGAAGCTTTCTTT
NA TRBJ2-7 TRBV5-6 NA CASSRGTFGPYEQYF TGTGCCAGCAGCAGGGGGACTTTCGGGCCTTACGAGCAGTACTTC
NA TRBJ2-1 TRBV27 NA CASSFKHPQLNEQFF TGTGCCAGCAGTTTTAAGCATCCACAGCTCAATGAGCAGTTCTTC
NA TRBJ1-3 TRBV6-1 NA CASSEYGINSGNTIYF TGTGCCAGCAGTGAATACGGGATCAACTCTGGAAACACCATATATTTT
NA TRBJ2-7 TRBV19 NA CASSERDRQYF TGTGCCAGTAGTGAGCGCGACAGGCAGTACTTC
NA TRBJ2-7 TRBV30 NA CAWSVGDAYEQYF TGTGCCTGGAGTGTAGGCGACGCGTACGAGCAGTACTTC
NA TRBJ2-6 TRBV2 NA CASSPPRGQGANVLTF TGTGCCAGCAGTCCCCCCCGGGGGCAAGGGGCCAACGTCCTGACTTTC
NA TRBJ2-2 TRBV21-1 NA CASSKGSRGELFF TGTGCCAGCAGCAAAGGGTCGCGCGGGGAGCTGTTTTTT
NA TRBJ2-2 TRBV7-9 NA CASSRGQTGELFF TGTGCCAGCAGCCGCGGGCAAACCGGGGAGCTGTTTTTT
TRBD1 TRBJ1-2 TRBV28 once CASSPGTARGYTF TGTGCCAGCAGCCCAGGGACAGCGAGGGGCTACACCTTC
TRBD1 TRBJ1-1 TRBV9 NA CASSVGTGSEAFF TGTGCCAGCAGCGTAGGGACAGGGAGTGAAGCTTTCTTT
NA TRBJ1-4 TRBV25-1 NA CASSGTEPNEKLFF TGTGCCAGCAGTGGAACAGAACCTAATGAAAAACTGTTTTTT
NA TRBJ2-6 TRBV28 NA CASSLTGSGANVLTF TGTGCCAGCAGTTTAACAGGCTCTGGGGCCAACGTCCTGACTTTC
NA TRBJ2-7 TRBV5-4 NA CASSLGFSGASYEQYF TGTGCCAGCAGCTTGGGTTTTTCCGGGGCCTCCTACGAGCAGTACTTC
NA TRBJ2-2 TRBV5-1 NA CASSLAGTGELFF TGCGCCAGCAGCTTGGCAGGGACCGGGGAGCTGTTTTTT
NA TRBJ2-7 TRBV11-3 NA CASSLGDGQYF TGTGCCAGCAGCTTAGGAGACGGGCAGTACTTC